This T cell receptor (beta chain) was obtained from a study of shared clonotypes between healthy human individuals. Whole-study context: The cohort had two women and a few men, ages 18 to 49.

Study-level findings and limits: Among donors, the sharing of clonotypes was expected to be influenced by sequencing depth. Rarefaction showed sorted-subset sequencing was incomplete despite large depth.

Profiled with immunoSEQ multiplex PCR; TCRdb holds only in-frame clones, not every one. The sample carries some 2.1 million clones, about 95% recorded once. Terminally differentiated effector memory CD45RA+ cells were excluded by CCR7 positive selection of CD45RO-negative cells. Donors comprised only Caucasian adults living in Nashville, Tennessee. V shed 3 bases and J shed 8 bases, with 13 bases lying between them. The CDR3 length is 13 residues. Germline-derived CDR1 and CDR2 are GTSNPN and SVGIG (reference sequence). Concerning this clone: Its cognate antigen is unknown.

This clonotype was sampled from a young man in good health. The chain is built from TRBV30 and TRBJ1-4; D unresolved. The sequenced sample was naive CD8+ T cells sorted from blood. The chain's CDR3 is CAWSPANFEKLFF. For the CDR3, the DNA is TGTGCCTGGAGCCCCGCCAATTTCGAAAAACTGTTTTTT.